Below, 9 T cell receptor beta chains from the same sample are listed, as sequenced in a study of response to subunit inactivated influenza vaccine. TCRdb used MiXCR to reprocess the RT-PCR reads, holding one entry per CDR3 protein. This sample yields 500,000 or so distinct CDR3 sequences, of which more than 15% are seen a single time; roughly 3% belongs to the top ten. This specimen consisted of CD4+ T cells sorted from PBMCs, obtained roughly 24 months after vaccination. These receptors all come from a man aged 50 to 75 who received an inactivated influenza vaccine.

The rearrangement links TRBV20-1 to TRBJ2-4, with a weak D call TRBD2 (5 bases). The V gene's germline CDR1 is DFQATT and CDR2 SNEGSKA (reference sequence). This CDR3 is built from 19 residues. The germline V and J ends were trimmed by 5 bases and 0 bases, with 26 bases remaining between them. In DNA form, the CDR3 reads TGCAGTGCTTGGAGAATGCTAGCCCCGGAAGGCCTAGCCAAAAACATTCAGTACTTC. Translating gives CSAWRMLAPEGLAKNIQYF.

The V gene is TRBV20-1, the J gene TRBJ1-1; D unclear. Trimming stripped 6 bases from V and 8 bases from J, with 13 bases between. Germline CDR1 and CDR2: DFQATT and SNEGSKA (reference sequence). The CDR3 is 11 amino acids. The CDR3 DNA sequence: TGCAGTGCGGAGCGGTCCGGAGAAGCTTTCTTT. It encodes CSAERSGEAFF.

The chain carries TRBV4-3 and TRBJ2-5, with D hard to call. Trimming pared 4 bases from V and 4 bases from J, leaving 13 bases between. Germline lookup yields CDR1 LGHNA and CDR2 YSLEER. The CDR3 consists of 14 residues. The CDR3 DNA is TGCGCCAGCAGCCGTACCGCCTTAGGAGAGACCCAGTACTTC. Amino acids: CASSRTALGETQYF.

This clonotype was detected only a few times. The chain couples TRBV6-2 or TRBV6-3 to TRBJ2-1; 9 bases fit TRBD2. The germline V gene encodes CDR1 MNHEY and CDR2 SVGEGT. CDR3 length equals 16 residues. The V and J ends lost 2 bases and 7 bases, in that order; junction bases with no gene match: 9. CDR3 sequence: CASSYPIAGVENEQFF. CDR3 bases: TGTGCCAGCAGTTACCCCATAGCGGGGGTCGAGAATGAGCAGTTCTTC.

The chain has TRBV7-8 and TRBJ2-7; D gene ambiguous. CDR1 is SGHVS and CDR2 is FQNEAQ in the germline V gene. V was pared by 5 bases and J by 0 bases, with 14 bases between. The CDR3 loop spans 15 amino acids. This CDR3 reads CASSMARLSSYEQYF. DNA for the CDR3: TGTGCCAGCAGCATGGCCAGGCTTAGCTCCTACGAGCAGTACTTC. The complete variable domain, with remaining parts taken from reference TRBV7-8 and TRBJ2-7, reads GAGVSQSPRYKVAKRGQDVALRCDPISGHVSLFWYQQALGQGPEFLTYFQNEAQLDKSGLPSDRFFAERPEGSVSTLKIQRTQQEDSAVYLCASSMARLSSYEQYFGPGTRLTVT.

This clonotype was observed a handful of times. The chain links TRBV7-2 to TRBJ2-2, with 7 nucleotides matching TRBD2. This CDR3 has 15 amino acids. In germline, CDR1 is SGHTA, CDR2 FQGNSA. The junction had 1 base not matched to a gene; V was cut back by 2 bases and J by 1 base. CDR3 in DNA: TGTGCCAGCAGCTTAAGCGGGATGAACACCGGGGAGCTGTTTTTT. It is translated as CASSLSGMNTGELFF.

This clonotype was seen more than once but under ten times. J is TRBJ2-6 and V is TRBV6-2 or TRBV6-3; 8 nucleotides align to TRBD1. CDR3 size: 15 residues. The germline gives CDR1 MNHEY, CDR2 SVGEGT. The V gene end was trimmed by 6 bases and the J gene end by 4 bases; junction bases not matched to a gene: 5. This CDR3 reads CASRRTGLGANVLTF. In nucleotides, the CDR3 is TGTGCCAGCAGGCGGACAGGGTTGGGGGCCAACGTCCTGACTTTC.

There are a few counts of this clonotype. This chain connects TRBV5-1 to TRBJ2-5, with 7 bases lining up with TRBD2. V dropped 2 bases and J dropped 5; count of bases not matched to a gene: 9. The CDR3 consists of 15 residues. CDR1 SGHRS and CDR2 YFSETQ come from the germline V gene. Written as DNA, the CDR3 is TGCGCCAGCAGCTTATCTGGCGGGAGTACGGAGACCCAGTACTTC. It yields the protein CASSLSGGSTETQYF.

The chain is built from TRBV29-1 and TRBJ2-3, with D perhaps matching TRBD2 (5 bases). Germline CDR1 and CDR2: SQVTM and ANQGSEA. This CDR3 spans 16 amino acids. The ends were cut back, 6 bases at V and 4 bases at J, with 23 bases in the middle. The CDR3 reads CSVGNVPGQLPDTQYF. For the CDR3, the DNA is TGCAGCGTCGGGAACGTTCCGGGCCAGCTCCCAGATACGCAGTATTTT.